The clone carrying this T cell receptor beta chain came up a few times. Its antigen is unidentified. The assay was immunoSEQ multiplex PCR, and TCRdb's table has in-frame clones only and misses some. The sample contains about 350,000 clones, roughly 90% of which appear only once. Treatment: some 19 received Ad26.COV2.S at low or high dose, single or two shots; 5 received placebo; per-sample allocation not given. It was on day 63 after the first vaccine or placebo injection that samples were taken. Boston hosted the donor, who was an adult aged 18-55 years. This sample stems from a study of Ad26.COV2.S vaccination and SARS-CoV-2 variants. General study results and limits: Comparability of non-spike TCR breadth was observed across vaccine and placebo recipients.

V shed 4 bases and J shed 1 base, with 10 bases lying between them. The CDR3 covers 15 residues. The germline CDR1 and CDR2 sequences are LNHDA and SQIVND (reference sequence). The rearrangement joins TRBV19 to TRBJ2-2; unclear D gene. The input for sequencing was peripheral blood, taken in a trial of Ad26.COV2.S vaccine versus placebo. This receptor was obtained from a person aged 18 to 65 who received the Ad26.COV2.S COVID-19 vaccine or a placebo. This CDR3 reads CASSTLYRNTGELFF. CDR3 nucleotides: TGTGCCAGTAGTACACTTTATCGGAACACCGGGGAGCTGTTTTTT. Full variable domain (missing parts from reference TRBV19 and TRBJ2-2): DGGITQSPKYLFRKEGQNVTLSCEQNLNHDAMYWYRQDPGQGLRLIYYSQIVNDFQKGDIAEGYSVSREKKESFPLTVTSAQKNPTAFYLCASSTLYRNTGELFFGEGSRLTVL.